Listed here is a single TCR beta chain. The V gene lost 1 base and the J gene lost 8 bases, with 20 bases spanning the gap. CDR3 length: 16 amino acids. Germline lookup yields CDR1 MNHNS and CDR2 SASEGT. Sequencing relied on immunoSEQ assay v3.0, run at survey level. The protocol was immunoSEQ multiplex PCR, while the TCRdb copy is restricted to in-frame clones and leaves out a portion. The table lists about 40,000 clones, 80% to 90% of them singletons, with 4% in the top ten. The data were taken from a study of long-term antiretroviral therapy in people with HIV. V is TRBV6-1 and J is TRBJ1-2; no clear D. The clonotype comes from a woman in her fifties or sixties with HIV. Here the sequenced sample was unsorted PBMCs, taken 1.2 years after starting antiretroviral therapy. The CDR3 loop reads CASSEEGGWVVIGYTF. DNA for the CDR3: TGTGCCAGCAGTGAAGAGGGTGGGTGGGTGGTGATCGGCTACACCTTC.